The TCR beta chain described here comes from a study of T-cell reconstitution after alpha-beta-depleted transplantation in children. Unique molecular identifiers were used in preparing the TCRbeta library. TCRdb passed the PCR reads through MiXCR, listing each CDR3 protein once. The sample yields 90,000 to 100,000 distinct CDR3 sequences, 20% to 30% seen once. Deletions cut 1 base from V and 1 base from J, with 4 bases between. The germline CDR1 and CDR2 sequences are LGHDT and YNNKEL (reference sequence). This CDR3 spans 13 amino acids. On this clonotype itself: The target antigen is unknown.

General study findings and limits: T-cell numbers and diversity one year post-transplant derived largely from freshly generated T cells. Expanded clones from the graft, numbering several hundred, reportedly supplied alpha-beta T cells about two months after transplant. Some patients owed their high day-60 TCRbeta diversity to surviving recipient T cells and thymic progenitors.

The receptor was isolated from a boy between 2 and 10 years old with acute lymphoblastic leukemia, due to receive a stem cell transplant. Material: PBMCs, obtained before TCRalphabeta/CD19-depleted stem cell transplant. The chain carries TRBV3-1 and TRBJ1-2; the D is unclear. CDR3 protein: CASSQVHNYGYTF. The CDR3 DNA reads TGTGCCAGCAGCCAAGTACATAACTATGGCTACACCTTC.